These T cell receptor beta chains were read from a single sample in a study of shared clonotypes between healthy human individuals. Profiled with immunoSEQ multiplex PCR; TCRdb holds only in-frame clones, not every one. This table has approximately 2.5 million clones, roughly 93% appearing once. The sequenced sample consisted of naive CD4+ T cells from PBMCs. All receptors derive from a man aged 18 to 30 in good health. Some clones in this sample may be carry-over from other donors' samples. Each CDR3 is given without its conserved first and last residue.

v_call,cdr3_length,j_call,cdr3_aa
TRBV7-2,13,TRBJ2-5,ASSLEGWFGETQY
TRBV6-5,12,TRBJ1-2,ASSLGSTNYGYT
TRBV5-1,13,.,ASSLVIAGSYEQY
TRBV6-6,11,TRBJ2-7,ASTLAGEIEQY
TRBV12-5,13,TRBJ1-1,ASGLGTGGITEAF
TRBV12-5,12,TRBJ2-3,ASGLAPSVHSQY
TRBV18,14,TRBJ2-7,ASSQAGRGISYEQY
TRBV2,12,TRBJ1-1,ASSLTGKDTEAF
TRBV30,14,TRBJ1-3,AWSVLRPDRAYLMY
TRBV10-2,11,.,ASSHRQPYEQY
TRBV27,11,TRBJ1-2,ASSSQTGVGYT
TRBV5-1,13,TRBJ2-1,ASSLALAGVSEQF
TRBV5-6,9,TRBJ2-1,ASSLSTAQF
TRBV5-1,14,TRBJ2-3,ASSLTAGDGTDTQY
TRBV11-2,11,TRBJ1-5,ASSSGANQPQH
TRBV19,11,TRBJ2-7,ASSTGVNGEQY
TRBV28,15,TRBJ1-1,ASSLSRRGRGSTEAF
TRBV4-1,13,TRBJ2-7,ASSQRTSGRPEQY
TRBV29-1,9,TRBJ1-2,SVGTVYGYT
TRBV10-2,13,TRBJ2-7,ASSEAVAGVHEQY
TRBV5-1,13,TRBJ1-4,ASSLAGSLGEKLF
TRBV4-1,13,TRBJ2-3,ASSYREGNSDTQY
TRBV4-3,16,TRBJ1-4,ASSPGVEGRGANEKLF
TRBV5-4,13,TRBJ1-1,ASSLAGVSRTEAF
TRBV4-2,14,TRBJ2-7,ASSQDPGTYSYEQY
TRBV30,10,TRBJ1-2,AWPRAHYGYT
TRBV28,11,TRBJ2-2,ASSNHSPGELF
TRBV6-1,11,TRBJ1-2,ASSPYGSYGYT